These T cell receptor beta chains were read from a single sample in a study of T cell repertoires in cytomegalovirus infection. MiXCR was run by TCRdb on the reads, yielding one entry per CDR3 protein. The sample holds 5,000 to 6,500 distinct CDR3 sequences; 45% to 55% are singletons and the top ten take roughly 90%. No antigen is known for these receptors. The sequencing sample was made of PBMCs, sequenced either directly or after in vitro stimulation (not recorded which). The receptors were sampled from a human donor in good health (CMV status not recorded). Some clones in this sample may be carry-over from other donors' samples. Each CDR3 is given with its conserved first and last residue. Each record gives: J gene, V gene, D gene, clone size, CDR3 DNA, CDR3 protein. D genes are given only for firm matches. Rows give clone size only sometimes, using once, few, many, or a class for an expanded clone.

TRBJ1-1,TRBV15,.,once,TGTGCCACCAGCAAAGAGAACTTAGGTTCTCCTAACACTGAATCTTTCTTT,CATSKENLGSPNTESFF
TRBJ2-6,TRBV7-6,.,.,TGTGCCAGCAGCTTCACTTGGCGCGGTGGCAGGGACAACTCTGGGGCCAACGTCCTGACTTTC,CASSFTWRGGRDNSGANVLTF
TRBJ2-1,TRBV28,.,few,TGTGCCAGCGCCATCTTAACCCTAGCGTGTGATCAGTTCTTC,CASAILTLACDQFF
TRBJ1-5,TRBV6-5,TRBD1,.,TGTGCCACATGCCTACGACAGGGGCCCAATCAGCCCCAGCATTTT,CATCLRQGPNQPQHF
TRBJ1-5,TRBV12-3/TRBV12-4,.,.,TGTGCCAGCAGTGTAAGGGGTTATCAGCCCCAGCATTTT,CASSVRGYQPQHF
TRBJ2-1,TRBV7-2,TRBD2,.,TGTGCCAGCAGCTTAGACAGTGGGGGGGGAACCTACAATGAGCAGTTCTTC,CASSLDSGGGTYNEQFF
TRBJ2-5,TRBV7-6,.,.,TGTGCCAGCAGCTTATACAGGGGAGGGGAGACCCAGTACTTC,CASSLYRGGETQYF
TRBJ1-1,TRBV7-9,.,.,TGTGCCAGCAGCTTTTCGGCAGGGGTCGTGACTGAAGCTTTCTTT,CASSFSAGVVTEAFF
TRBJ2-3,TRBV7-2,.,.,TGTGCCAGCAGCTTAAGGAGGGATACGCAGTATTTT,CASSLRRDTQYF
TRBJ2-7,TRBV7-8,.,few,TGTGCCAGCATCGTGGACACCCCTGGCGACGAGCAGTACTTC,CASIVDTPGDEQYF
TRBJ1-1,TRBV7-8,.,.,TGTGCCAGCAGCAGAGGACACCCTGAAGCTTTCTTT,CASSRGHPEAFF
TRBJ2-1,TRBV7-3,.,.,TGTGCCAGCAGCCCCAATCGACTAGTTCGAGGCAATGAGCAGTTCTTC,CASSPNRLVRGNEQFF
TRBJ1-3,TRBV28,.,.,TGTTACAGCAGACAAAACCTGAGCTCTGGAAACACCATATATTTT,CYSRQNLSSGNTIYF
TRBJ2-7,TRBV7-8,.,few,TGTGCCAGCAGCTGGGACACCCCTCACCACGAGCAGTACTTC,CASSWDTPHHEQYF
TRBJ2-3,TRBV7-9,TRBD2,once,TGTGACAGCAGTCATCCTAGCGGGGTGGTAGATACGCAGTATTTT,CDSSHPSGVVDTQYF
TRBJ2-1,TRBV5-3,TRBD2,.,TGTGCCAGCAGTGGGACTAGCGGGCTAGGTGAGCAGTTCTTC,CASSGTSGLGEQFF
TRBJ1-1,TRBV10-3,.,few,TGTGCCATCACCAAGGACACCCCGAACACTGAAGCTTTCTTT,CAITKDTPNTEAFF
TRBJ2-7,TRBV6-1,.,many,TGTGCCAGCAGACTACAGGCGTTCTCCTACGAGCAGTACTTC,CASRLQAFSYEQYF
TRBJ1-6,TRBV7-3,.,few,TGTGCCAGCAGCTTACAGGGATATAATTCACCCCTCCACTTT,CASSLQGYNSPLHF
TRBJ1-1,TRBV7-4,.,few,TGTGCCAGCAGCGTGGGGGGGCCTTTGAACACTGAAGCTTTCTTT,CASSVGGPLNTEAFF
TRBJ1-1,TRBV6-2/TRBV6-3,.,few,TGTGCCAGCAGTGACCCAGAACCGAACACTGAAGCGTTCTTT,CASSDPEPNTEAFF
TRBJ2-5,TRBV7-2,TRBD2,few,TGTGCCAGCCGCTTAAGAGAATCTAGCGGGAGACCCGAAGGGGAGACCCAGTACTTC,CASRLRESSGRPEGETQYF
TRBJ1-4,TRBV25-1,.,.,TGTGCAAGCAGGCGAGGTCAAGTAAAACTGTGTTTT,CASRRGQVKLCF
TRBJ2-1,TRBV29-1,.,many,TGCAGCGTTGAAGGGGACTCGGAGAGGCTCTACAATGAGCAGTTCTTC,CSVEGDSERLYNEQFF